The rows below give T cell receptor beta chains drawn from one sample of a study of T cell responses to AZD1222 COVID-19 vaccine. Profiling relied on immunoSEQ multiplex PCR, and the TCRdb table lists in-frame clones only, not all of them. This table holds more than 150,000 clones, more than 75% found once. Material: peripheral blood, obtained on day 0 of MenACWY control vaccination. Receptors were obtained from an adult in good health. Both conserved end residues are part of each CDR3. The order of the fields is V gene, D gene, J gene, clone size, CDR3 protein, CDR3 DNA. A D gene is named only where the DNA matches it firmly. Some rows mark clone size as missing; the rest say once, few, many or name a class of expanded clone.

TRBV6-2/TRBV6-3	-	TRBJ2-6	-	CASSYSGPNVLTF	TGTGCCAGCAGTTACTCGGGTCCCAACGTCCTGACTTTC
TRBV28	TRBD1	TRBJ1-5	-	CASSSPQGAHQPQHF	TGTGCCAGCAGCTCTCCGCAGGGGGCGCATCAGCCCCAGCATTTT
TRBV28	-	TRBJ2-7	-	CASSSSQGFDYEQYF	TGTGCCAGCAGTTCCTCTCAGGGGTTTGACTACGAGCAGTACTTC
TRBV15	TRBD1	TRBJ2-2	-	CATSRDGTGFPGELFF	TGTGCCACCAGCAGAGATGGGACAGGTTTTCCCGGGGAGCTGTTTTTT
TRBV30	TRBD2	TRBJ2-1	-	CAWSYPGLAGGGSYNEQFF	TGTGCCTGGAGTTACCCGGGACTAGCGGGAGGGGGGTCCTACAATGAGCAGTTCTTC
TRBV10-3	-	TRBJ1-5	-	CAIGGTYSNQPQHF	TGTGCCATAGGTGGGACGTATAGCAATCAGCCCCAGCATTTT
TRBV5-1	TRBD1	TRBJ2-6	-	CASSLGGQGPSTVLTF	TGCGCCAGCAGCTTGGGGGGACAGGGTCCCTCCACCGTCCTGACTTTC
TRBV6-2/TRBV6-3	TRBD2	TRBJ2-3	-	CASSYSKTSGNTDTQYF	TGTGCCAGCAGTTACTCGAAGACTAGCGGAAACACAGATACGCAGTATTTT
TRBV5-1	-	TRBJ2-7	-	CASRVDRSYEQYF	TGCGCCAGCAGGGTGGACCGCTCCTACGAGCAGTACTTC
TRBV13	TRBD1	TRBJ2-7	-	CASSSAGDRDHEQYF	TGTGCCAGCAGCTCCGCCGGGGACAGGGACCACGAGCAGTACTTC
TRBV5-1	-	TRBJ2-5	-	CASSQTEVPETQYF	TGCGCCAGCAGCCAAACAGAGGTTCCAGAGACCCAGTACTTC
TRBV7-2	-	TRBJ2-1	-	CASSSLRTINNEQFF	TGTGCCAGCAGTTCCCTACGGACTATTAACAATGAGCAGTTCTTC
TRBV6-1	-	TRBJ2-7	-	CASSETLVYEQYF	TGTGCCAGCAGTGAAACCCTAGTCTACGAGCAGTACTTC
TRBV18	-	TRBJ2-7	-	CASSPRTGTGYEQYF	TGTGCCAGCTCACCACGAACTGGGACGGGTTACGAGCAGTACTTC
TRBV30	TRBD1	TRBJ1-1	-	CAWSNDRGAKAFF	TGTGCCTGGAGTAATGACAGGGGCGCGAAAGCTTTCTTT
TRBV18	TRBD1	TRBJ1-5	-	CASSPPGTGGNNQPQHF	TGTGCCAGCTCACCGCCCGGGACAGGGGGAAACAATCAGCCCCAGCATTTT
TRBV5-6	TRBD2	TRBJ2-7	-	CASTTSGGWEQYF	TGTGCCAGCACCACTAGCGGGGGCTGGGAGCAGTACTTC
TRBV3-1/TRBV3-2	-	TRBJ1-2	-	CASSRPGTNYGYTF	TGTGCCAGCAGCCGACCAGGGACTAACTATGGCTACACCTTC
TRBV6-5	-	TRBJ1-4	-	CASRSGAQAEKLFF	TGTGCCAGCAGGTCAGGGGCCCAGGCTGAAAAACTGTTTTTT
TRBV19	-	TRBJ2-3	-	CASSPFGAGPGDTQYF	TGTGCCAGTAGTCCCTTTGGGGCGGGGCCGGGAGATACGCAGTATTTT
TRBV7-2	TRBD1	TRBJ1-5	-	CASSPQGVGNQPQHF	TGTGCCAGCAGCCCGCAGGGGGTGGGCAATCAGCCCCAGCATTTT
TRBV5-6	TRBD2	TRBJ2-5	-	CASSTPGTIQETQYF	TGTGCCAGCAGCACCCCCGGGACTATCCAAGAGACCCAGTACTTC
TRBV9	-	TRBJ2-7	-	CASSQAPGQPLYEQYF	TGTGCCAGCAGCCAAGCCCCGGGGCAGCCCCTCTACGAGCAGTACTTC
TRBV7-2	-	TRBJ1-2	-	CASSREDYGYTF	TGTGCCAGCAGCAGGGAGGACTATGGCTACACCTTC
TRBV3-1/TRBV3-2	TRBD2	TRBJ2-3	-	CASSSGGILTDTQYF	TGTGCCAGCAGTAGCGGGGGCATTCTCACAGATACGCAGTATTTT
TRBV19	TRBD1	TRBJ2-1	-	CASSSRTGKGDNEQFF	TGTGCCAGTAGTTCACGGACAGGGAAAGGGGACAATGAGCAGTTCTTC
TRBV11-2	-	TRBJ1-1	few	CASSLGISWGEAFF	TGTGCCAGCAGCTTAGGCATTTCCTGGGGAGAAGCTTTCTTT
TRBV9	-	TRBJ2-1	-	CASSVGGSRGEQFF	TGTGCCAGCAGCGTAGGTGGTAGCCGGGGTGAGCAGTTCTTC
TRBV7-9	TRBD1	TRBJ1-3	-	CASSPWTGQGNTIYF	TGTGCCAGCAGCCCATGGACAGGGCAAGGAAACACCATATATTTT
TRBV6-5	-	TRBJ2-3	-	CASSYGSRGVTDTQYF	TGTGCCAGCAGTTACGGTAGTAGGGGGGTCACAGATACGCAGTATTTT
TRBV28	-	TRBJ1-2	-	CASSLRNYGYTF	TGTGCCAGCAGTTTAAGGAACTATGGCTACACCTTC
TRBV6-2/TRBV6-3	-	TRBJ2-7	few	CASSYSRTLTYEQYF	TGTGCCAGCAGTTACTCGAGGACTCTCACCTACGAGCAGTACTTC
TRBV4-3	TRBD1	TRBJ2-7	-	CASSQDIGTGSYEQYF	TGCGCCAGCAGCCAAGATATTGGGACAGGATCCTACGAGCAGTACTTC
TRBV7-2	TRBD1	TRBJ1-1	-	CASSVTGAKRAFF	TGTGCCAGCAGCGTAACAGGGGCTAAGCGAGCTTTCTTT
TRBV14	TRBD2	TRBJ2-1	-	CASSQVAGGYNEQFF	TGTGCCAGCAGCCAGGTAGCGGGGGGCTACAATGAGCAGTTCTTC
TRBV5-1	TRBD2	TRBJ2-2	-	CASRDALAGTGELFF	TGCGCCAGCAGGGACGCACTAGCGGGGACCGGGGAGCTGTTTTTT
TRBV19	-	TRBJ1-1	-	CASSNLPGQASNTEAFF	TGTGCCAGTAGTAACCTACCGGGGCAAGCATCGAACACTGAAGCTTTCTTT
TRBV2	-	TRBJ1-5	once	CASSKMGGQPQHF	TGTGCCAGCAGCAAGATGGGGGGTCAGCCCCAGCATTTT
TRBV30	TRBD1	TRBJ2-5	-	CAWSVGTGGETQYF	TGTGCCTGGAGTGTAGGGACAGGGGGTGAGACCCAGTACTTC
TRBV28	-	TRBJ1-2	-	CASTQRGFGYTF	TGTGCCAGCACCCAAAGGGGGTTTGGCTACACCTTC
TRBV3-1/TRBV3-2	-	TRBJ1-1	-	CASSRPGQFTEAFF	TGTGCCAGCAGCCGGCCCGGACAGTTCACTGAAGCTTTCTTT
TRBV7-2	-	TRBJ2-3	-	CASSFDSPTDTQYF	TGTGCCAGCAGCTTTGACAGCCCCACAGATACGCAGTATTTT
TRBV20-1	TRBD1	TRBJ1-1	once	CSARQGAQAFF	TGCAGTGCCAGACAGGGGGCCCAAGCTTTCTTT
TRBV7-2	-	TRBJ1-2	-	CASSLDRQNYGYTF	TGTGCCAGCAGCTTAGACCGGCAGAACTATGGCTACACCTTC
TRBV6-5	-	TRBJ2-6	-	CASSLLGAGANVLTF	TGTGCCAGCAGTCTACTGGGGGCCGGGGCCAACGTCCTGACTTTC
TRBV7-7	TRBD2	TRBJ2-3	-	CASSFWRGSRPDTQYF	TGTGCCAGCAGCTTTTGGCGGGGGTCCCGCCCAGATACGCAGTATTTT
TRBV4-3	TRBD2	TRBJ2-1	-	CASSQDRLAVAYNEQFF	TGCGCCAGCAGCCAAGATCGACTAGCGGTAGCTTACAATGAGCAGTTCTTC
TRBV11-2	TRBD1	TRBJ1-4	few	CASSRWTGGREKLFF	TGTGCCAGCAGCCGCTGGACAGGGGGGCGTGAAAAACTGTTTTTT
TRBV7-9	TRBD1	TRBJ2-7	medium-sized	CASAKTGNYDEQYF	TGTGCCAGCGCCAAGACAGGGAATTATGACGAGCAGTACTTC
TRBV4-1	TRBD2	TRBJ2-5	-	CASSQSLVRGMLEETQYF	TGCGCCAGCAGCCAATCCCTAGTGCGGGGGATGTTAGAAGAGACCCAGTACTTC
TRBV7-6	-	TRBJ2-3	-	CASSLSTTGGGTQYF	TGTGCCAGCAGCTTAAGCACCACAGGAGGTGGTACGCAGTATTTT
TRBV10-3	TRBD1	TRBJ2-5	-	CAISGGTADETQYF	TGTGCCATCAGTGGAGGGACAGCGGACGAGACCCAGTACTTC
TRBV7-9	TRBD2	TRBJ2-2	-	CASSLGTSGANTGELFF	TGTGCCAGCAGCTTGGGGACTAGCGGGGCGAACACCGGGGAGCTGTTTTTT
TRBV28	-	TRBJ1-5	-	CASSSGGAYQPQHF	TGTGCCAGCAGTAGTGGGGGGGCCTATCAGCCCCAGCATTTT
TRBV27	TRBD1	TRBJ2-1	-	CASSTQGRLNEQFF	TGTGCCAGCAGTACACAGGGGCGCCTCAATGAGCAGTTCTTC